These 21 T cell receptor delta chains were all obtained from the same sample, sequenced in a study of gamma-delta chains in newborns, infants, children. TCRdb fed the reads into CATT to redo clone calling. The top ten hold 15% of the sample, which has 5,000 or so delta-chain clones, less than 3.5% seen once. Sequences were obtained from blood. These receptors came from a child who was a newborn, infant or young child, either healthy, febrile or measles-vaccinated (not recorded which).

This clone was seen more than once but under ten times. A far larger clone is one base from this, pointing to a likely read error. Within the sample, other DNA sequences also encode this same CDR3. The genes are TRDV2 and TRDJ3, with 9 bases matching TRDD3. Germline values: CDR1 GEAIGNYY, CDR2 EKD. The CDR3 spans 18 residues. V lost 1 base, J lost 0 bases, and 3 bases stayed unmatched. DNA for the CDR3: TGTGCCTGTGACACAGTACTGGGGGACTCCTGGGACACCCGACAGATGTTTTTC. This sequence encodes CACDTVLGDSWDTRQMFF.

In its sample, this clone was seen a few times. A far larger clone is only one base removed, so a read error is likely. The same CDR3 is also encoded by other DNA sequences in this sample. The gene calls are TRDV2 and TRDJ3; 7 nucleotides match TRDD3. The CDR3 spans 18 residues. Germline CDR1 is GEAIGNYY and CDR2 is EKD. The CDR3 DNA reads TGTGCCTGTGACGCCCTGGGGGCCCCCTCCTGGGACACCCGACAAATGTTTTTC. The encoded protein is CACDALGAPSWDTRQMFF.

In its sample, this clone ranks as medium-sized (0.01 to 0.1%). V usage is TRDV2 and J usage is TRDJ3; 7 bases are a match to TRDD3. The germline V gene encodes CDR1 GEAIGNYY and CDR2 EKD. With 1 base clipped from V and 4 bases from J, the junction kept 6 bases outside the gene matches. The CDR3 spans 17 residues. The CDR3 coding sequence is TGTGCCTGTGACACGACTGGGGATCGGTGGGACACCCGACAGATGTTTTTC. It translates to CACDTTGDRWDTRQMFF.

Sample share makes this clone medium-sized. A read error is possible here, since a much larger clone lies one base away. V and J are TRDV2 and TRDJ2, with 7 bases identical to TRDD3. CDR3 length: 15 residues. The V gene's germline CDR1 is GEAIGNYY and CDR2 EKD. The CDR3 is CACDTGGWGTAHLFF. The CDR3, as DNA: TGTGCCTGTGACACCGGGGGATGGGGGACAGCACACCTCTTCTTT.

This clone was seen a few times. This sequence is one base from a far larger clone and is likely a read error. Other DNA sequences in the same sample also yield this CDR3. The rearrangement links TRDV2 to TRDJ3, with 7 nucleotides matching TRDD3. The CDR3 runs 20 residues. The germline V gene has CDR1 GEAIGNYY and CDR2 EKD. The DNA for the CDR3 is TGTGCCTGTGACACACCGGGCTGGGGGCTAAGCTCCTGGGACACTCGACAGATGTTTTTC. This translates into CACDTPGWGLSSWDTRQMFF.

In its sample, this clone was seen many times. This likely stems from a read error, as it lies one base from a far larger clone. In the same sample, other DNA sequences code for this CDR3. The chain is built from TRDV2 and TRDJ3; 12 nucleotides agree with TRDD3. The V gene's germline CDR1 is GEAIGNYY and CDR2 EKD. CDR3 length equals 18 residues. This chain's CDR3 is CACDTVLGDTWDTRQMFF. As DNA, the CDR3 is TGTGCCTGTGACACCGTACTGGGGGATACCTGGGACACCCGGCAGATGTTTTTC.

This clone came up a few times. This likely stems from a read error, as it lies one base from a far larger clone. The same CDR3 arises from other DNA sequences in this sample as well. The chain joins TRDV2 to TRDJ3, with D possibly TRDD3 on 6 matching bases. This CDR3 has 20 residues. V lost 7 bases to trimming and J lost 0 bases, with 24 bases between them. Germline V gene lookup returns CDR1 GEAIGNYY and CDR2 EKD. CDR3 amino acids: CACDSLRGSPSSWDTRQMFF. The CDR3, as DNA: TGTGCCTGCGACTCCCTTCGGGGATCTCCTAGCTCCTGGGACACCCGACAGATGTTTTTC.

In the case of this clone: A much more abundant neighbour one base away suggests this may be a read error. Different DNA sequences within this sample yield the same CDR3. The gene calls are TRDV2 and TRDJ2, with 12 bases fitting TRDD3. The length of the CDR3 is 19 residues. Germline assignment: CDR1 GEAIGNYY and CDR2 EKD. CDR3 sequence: CACDTVTGGYSGLTAQLFF. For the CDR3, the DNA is TGTGCCTGTGACACGGTTACTGGGGGATACAGCGGTTTGACAGCGCAACTCTTCTTT.

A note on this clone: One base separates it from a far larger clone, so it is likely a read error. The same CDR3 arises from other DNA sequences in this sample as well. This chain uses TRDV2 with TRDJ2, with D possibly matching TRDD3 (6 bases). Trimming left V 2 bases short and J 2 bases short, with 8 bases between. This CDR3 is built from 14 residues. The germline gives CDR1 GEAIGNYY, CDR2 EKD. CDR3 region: CACDNGGLTAQLFF. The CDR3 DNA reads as TGTGCCTGTGACAATGGGGGGTTGACAGCACAACTCTTCTTT.

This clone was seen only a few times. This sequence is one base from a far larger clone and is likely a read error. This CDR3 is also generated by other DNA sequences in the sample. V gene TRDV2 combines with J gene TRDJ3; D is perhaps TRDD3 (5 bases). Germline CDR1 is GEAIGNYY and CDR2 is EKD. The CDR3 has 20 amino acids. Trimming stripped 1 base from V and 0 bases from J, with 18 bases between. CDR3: CACDTRTGDHSSWDTRQMFF. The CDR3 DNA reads TGTGCCTGTGACACTCGTACAGGGGACCACAGCTCCTGGGACACCCGACAGATGTTTTTC.

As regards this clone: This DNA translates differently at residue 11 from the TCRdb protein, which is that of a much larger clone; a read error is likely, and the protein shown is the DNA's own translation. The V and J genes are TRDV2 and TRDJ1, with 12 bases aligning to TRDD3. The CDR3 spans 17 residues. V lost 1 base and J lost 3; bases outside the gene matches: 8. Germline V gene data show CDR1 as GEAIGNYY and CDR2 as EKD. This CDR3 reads CACDTGLGDTCPDKLIF. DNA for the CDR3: TGTGCCTGTGACACGGGTCTGGGGGATACGTGTCCCGATAAACTCATCTTT.

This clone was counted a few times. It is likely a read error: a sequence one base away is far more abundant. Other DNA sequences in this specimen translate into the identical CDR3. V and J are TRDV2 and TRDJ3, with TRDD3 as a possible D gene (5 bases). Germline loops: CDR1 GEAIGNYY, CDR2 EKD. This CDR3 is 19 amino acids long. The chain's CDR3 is CACDPKGVSISWDTRQMFF. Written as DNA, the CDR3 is TGTGCTTGTGACCCGAAGGGGGTTTCCATATCCTGGGACACCCGACAGATGTTTTTC.

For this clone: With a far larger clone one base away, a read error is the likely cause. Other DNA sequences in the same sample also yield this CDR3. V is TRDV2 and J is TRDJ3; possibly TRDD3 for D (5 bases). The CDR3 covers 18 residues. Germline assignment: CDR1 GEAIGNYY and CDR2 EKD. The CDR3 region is CACDTGWGPSWDTRQMFF. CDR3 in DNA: TGTGCCTGTGACACCGGATGGGGCCCCTCCTGGGACACCCGGCAGATGTTTTTC.

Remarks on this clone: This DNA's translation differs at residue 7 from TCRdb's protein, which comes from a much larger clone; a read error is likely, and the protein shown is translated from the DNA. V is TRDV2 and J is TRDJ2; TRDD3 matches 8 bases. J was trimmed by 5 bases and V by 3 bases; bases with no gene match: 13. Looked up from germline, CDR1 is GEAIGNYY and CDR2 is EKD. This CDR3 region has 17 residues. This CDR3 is CACDPLGWGSTTAQLFF. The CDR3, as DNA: TGTGCCTGTGACCCCCTTGGCTGGGGGAGTACTACAGCACAACTCTTCTTT.

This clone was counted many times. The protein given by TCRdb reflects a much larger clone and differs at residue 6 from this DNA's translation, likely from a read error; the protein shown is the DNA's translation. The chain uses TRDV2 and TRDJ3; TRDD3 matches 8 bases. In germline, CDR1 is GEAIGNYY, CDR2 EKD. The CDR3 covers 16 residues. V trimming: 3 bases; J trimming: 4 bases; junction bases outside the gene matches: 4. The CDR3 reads CACDVMGDWDTRQMFF. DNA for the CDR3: TGTGCCTGTGACGTAATGGGGGATTGGGACACCCGACAGATGTTTTTC.

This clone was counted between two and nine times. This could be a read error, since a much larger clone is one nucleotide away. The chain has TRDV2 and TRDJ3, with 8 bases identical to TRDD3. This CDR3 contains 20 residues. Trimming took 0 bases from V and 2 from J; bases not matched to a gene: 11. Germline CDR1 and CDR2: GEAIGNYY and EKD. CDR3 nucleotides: TGTGCCTGTGACACCGTTCTGTGGGGGATGAGCCCCTGGGACACCCGACAGATGTTTTTC. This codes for CACDTVLWGMSPWDTRQMFF.

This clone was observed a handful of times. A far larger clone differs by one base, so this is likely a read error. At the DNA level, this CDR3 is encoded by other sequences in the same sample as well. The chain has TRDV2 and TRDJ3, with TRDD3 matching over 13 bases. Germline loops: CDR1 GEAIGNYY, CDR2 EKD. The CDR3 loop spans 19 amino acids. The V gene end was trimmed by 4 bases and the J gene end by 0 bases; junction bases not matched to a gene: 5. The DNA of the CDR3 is TGTGCCTGTGATGTACTGGGGGATACGAGCTCCTGGGACACCCGACAGATGTTTTTC. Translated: CACDVLGDTSSWDTRQMFF.

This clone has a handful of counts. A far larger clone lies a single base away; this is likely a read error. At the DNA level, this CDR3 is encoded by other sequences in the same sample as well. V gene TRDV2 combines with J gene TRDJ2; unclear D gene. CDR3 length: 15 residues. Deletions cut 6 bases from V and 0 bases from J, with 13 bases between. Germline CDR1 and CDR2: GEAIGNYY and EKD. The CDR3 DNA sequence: TGTGCCTGTCAAGCCAGTCATGCTTTGACAGCACAACTCTTCTTT. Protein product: CACQASHALTAQLFF.

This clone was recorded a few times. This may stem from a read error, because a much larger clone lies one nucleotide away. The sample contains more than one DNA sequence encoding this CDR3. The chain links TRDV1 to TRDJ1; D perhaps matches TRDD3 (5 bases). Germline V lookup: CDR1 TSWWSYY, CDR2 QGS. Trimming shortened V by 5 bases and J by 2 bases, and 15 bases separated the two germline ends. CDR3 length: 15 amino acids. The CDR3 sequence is CALGNGPRGTDKLIF. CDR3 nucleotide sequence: TGTGCTCTTGGGAACGGGCCTCGGGGGACCGATAAACTCATCTTT.

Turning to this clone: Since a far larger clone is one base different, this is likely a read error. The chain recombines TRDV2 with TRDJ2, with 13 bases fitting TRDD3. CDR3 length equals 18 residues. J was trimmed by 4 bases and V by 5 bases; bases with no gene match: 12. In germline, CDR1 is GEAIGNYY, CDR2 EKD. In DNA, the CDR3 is TGTGCCTGTGCCCGTACTGGGGGATACGCTAAAGGGACAGCACAACTCTTCTTT. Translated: CACARTGGYAKGTAQLFF.

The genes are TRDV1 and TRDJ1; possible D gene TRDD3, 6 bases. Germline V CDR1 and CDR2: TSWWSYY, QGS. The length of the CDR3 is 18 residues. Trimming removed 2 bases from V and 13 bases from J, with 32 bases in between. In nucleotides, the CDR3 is TGTGCTCTTGGGGAATTGCCCCTTGGGGGGCGGTACACCGATCAACCCATCTTT. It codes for CALGELPLGGRYTDQPIF.